This TCR beta chain came from a study of T-cell memory formation after mild COVID-19. General study results and limits: CM and EM subsets held most contracting CD4+ clones; EMRA held CD8+ ones.

MiXCR was run by TCRdb on the 5' RACE reads, yielding one entry per CDR3 protein. There are about 190,000 distinct CDR3 sequences in the sample; around 19% occur only once, and 2% to 3% lies in the top ten. The CDR3 totals 16 residues. Germline lookup yields CDR1 LGHNA and CDR2 YNFKEQ. Losses at the gene ends were 1 base for V and 2 bases for J; bases not matched to a gene: 6. As regards this clonotype: Its matching antigen is unknown.

The genes are TRBV4-2 and TRBJ2-3; 7 bases align to TRBD2. The sample consisted of PBMCs or a T cell subset sorted from them (not recorded which). This sequence was found in an adult woman who had mild COVID-19 (a few samples of this study predate the infection). Cell type and time point are not known. CDR3 amino acids: CASSQGLADNTDTQYF. DNA of the CDR3: TGTGCCAGCAGCCAAGGACTAGCAGATAACACAGATACGCAGTATTTT.